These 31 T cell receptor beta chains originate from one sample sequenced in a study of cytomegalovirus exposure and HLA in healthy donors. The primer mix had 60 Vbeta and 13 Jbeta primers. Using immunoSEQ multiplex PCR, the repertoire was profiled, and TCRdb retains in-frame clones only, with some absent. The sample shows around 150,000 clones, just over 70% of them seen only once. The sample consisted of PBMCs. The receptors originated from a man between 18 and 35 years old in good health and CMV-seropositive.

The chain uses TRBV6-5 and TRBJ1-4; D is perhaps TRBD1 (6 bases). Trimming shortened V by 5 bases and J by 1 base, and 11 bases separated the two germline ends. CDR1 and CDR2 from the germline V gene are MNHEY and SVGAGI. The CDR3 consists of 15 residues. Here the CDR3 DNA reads TGTGCCAGCAGTACACTGGACAGAACTAATGAAAAACTGTTTTTT. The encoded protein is CASSTLDRTNEKLFF.

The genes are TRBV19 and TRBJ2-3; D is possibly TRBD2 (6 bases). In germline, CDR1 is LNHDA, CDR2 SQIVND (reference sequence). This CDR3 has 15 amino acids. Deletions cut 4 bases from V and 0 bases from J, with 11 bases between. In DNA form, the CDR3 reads TGTGCCAGTAGTACACAGCGGGTTAGCACAGATACGCAGTATTTT. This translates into CASSTQRVSTDTQYF.

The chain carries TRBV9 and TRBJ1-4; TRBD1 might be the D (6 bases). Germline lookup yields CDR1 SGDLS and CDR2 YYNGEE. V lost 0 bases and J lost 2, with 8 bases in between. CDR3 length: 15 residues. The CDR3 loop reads CASSVEGVTNEKLFF. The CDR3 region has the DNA TGTGCCAGCAGCGTAGAGGGGGTTACTAATGAAAAACTGTTTTTT.

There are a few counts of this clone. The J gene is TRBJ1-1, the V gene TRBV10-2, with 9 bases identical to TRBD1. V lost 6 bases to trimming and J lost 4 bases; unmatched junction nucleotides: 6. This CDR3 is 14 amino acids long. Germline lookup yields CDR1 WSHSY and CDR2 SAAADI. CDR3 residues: CASRMGQGGTEAFF. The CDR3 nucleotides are TGCGCCAGCAGGATGGGACAGGGTGGCACTGAAGCTTTCTTT.

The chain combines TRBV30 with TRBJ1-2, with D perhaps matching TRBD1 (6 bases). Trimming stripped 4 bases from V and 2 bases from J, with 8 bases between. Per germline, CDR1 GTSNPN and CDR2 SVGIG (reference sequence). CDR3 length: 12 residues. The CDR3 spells CAWTGQNYGYTF. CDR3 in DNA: TGTGCCTGGACCGGACAGAACTATGGCTACACCTTC.

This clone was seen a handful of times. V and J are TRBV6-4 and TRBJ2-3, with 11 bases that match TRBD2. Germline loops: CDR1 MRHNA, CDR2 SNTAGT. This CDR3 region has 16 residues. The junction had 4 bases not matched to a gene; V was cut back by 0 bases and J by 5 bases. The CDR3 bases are TGTGCCAGCAGTGACTCACTAGCGGGGGAGGTAGATACGCAGTATTTT. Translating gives CASSDSLAGEVDTQYF.

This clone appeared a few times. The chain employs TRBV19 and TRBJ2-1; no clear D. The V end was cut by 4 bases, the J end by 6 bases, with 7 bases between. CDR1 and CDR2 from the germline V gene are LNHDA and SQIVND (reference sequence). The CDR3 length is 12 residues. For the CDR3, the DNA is TGTGCCAGTAGTAACAGAGTCAATGAGCAGTTCTTC. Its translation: CASSNRVNEQFF.

CDR3 in DNA: TGTGCCAGCACCCACACTAGCGGGAGCTACGAGCAGTACGTC. Translating it yields CASTHTSGSYEQYV. The rearrangement uses TRBV6-6 and TRBJ2-7; 11 nucleotides align to TRBD2. The CDR3 spans 14 residues. Trimming removed 7 bases from V and 3 bases from J; junction bases left unmatched: 5. Germline lookup yields CDR1 MNHNY and CDR2 SVGAGI (reference sequence).

CDR3 sequence: CASSLGTGGSSVETQYF. The DNA of the CDR3 is TGTGCCAGCAGCTTGGGGACAGGGGGCTCGAGTGTGGAGACCCAGTACTTC. The gene calls are TRBV7-9 and TRBJ2-5; 12 positions match TRBD1. Germline assignment: CDR1 SEHNR and CDR2 FQNEAQ (reference sequence). Unmatched junction bases numbered 10, after V lost 3 bases and J lost 5 bases. The CDR3 has 17 residues.

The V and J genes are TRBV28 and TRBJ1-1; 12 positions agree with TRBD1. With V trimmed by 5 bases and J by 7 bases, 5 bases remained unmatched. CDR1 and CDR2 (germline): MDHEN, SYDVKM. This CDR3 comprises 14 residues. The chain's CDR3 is CASSPGTGGLEAFF. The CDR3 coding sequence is TGTGCCAGCAGTCCCGGGACAGGGGGCCTTGAAGCTTTCTTT.

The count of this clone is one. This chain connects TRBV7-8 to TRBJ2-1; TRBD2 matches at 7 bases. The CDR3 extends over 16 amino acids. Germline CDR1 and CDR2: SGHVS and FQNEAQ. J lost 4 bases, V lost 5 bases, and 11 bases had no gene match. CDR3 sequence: CASSPPLGEGYNEQFF. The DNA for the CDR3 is TGTGCCAGCAGCCCCCCTTTGGGGGAGGGTTACAATGAGCAGTTCTTC.

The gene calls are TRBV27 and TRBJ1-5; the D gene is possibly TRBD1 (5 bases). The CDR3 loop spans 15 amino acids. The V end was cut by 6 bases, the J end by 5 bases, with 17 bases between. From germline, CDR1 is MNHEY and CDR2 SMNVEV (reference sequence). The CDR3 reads CASSLAGPAHQPQHF. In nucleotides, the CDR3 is TGTGCCAGCAGCCTGGCGGGGCCCGCCCATCAGCCCCAGCATTTT.

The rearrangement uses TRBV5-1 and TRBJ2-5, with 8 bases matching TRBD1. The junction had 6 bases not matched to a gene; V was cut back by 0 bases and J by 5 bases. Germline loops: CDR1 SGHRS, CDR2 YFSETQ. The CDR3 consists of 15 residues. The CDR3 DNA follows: TGCGCCAGCAGCTTGGATCGACAGGGGTACGAGACCCAGTACTTC. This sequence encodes CASSLDRQGYETQYF.

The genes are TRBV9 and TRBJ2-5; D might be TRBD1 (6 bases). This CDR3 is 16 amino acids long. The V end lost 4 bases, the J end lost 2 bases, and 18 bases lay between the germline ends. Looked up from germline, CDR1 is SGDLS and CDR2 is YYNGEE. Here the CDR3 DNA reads TGTGCCAGCAGCACCCGACCTTCAAGGGGGCAAGAGACCCAGTACTTC. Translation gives CASSTRPSRGQETQYF.

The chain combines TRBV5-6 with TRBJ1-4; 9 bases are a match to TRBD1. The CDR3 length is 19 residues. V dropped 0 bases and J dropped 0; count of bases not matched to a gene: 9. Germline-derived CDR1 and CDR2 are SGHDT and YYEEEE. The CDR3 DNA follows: TGTGCCAGCAGCTTGGCCGGGACAGGGAACTTTGCAACTAATGAAAAACTGTTTTTT. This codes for CASSLAGTGNFATNEKLFF.

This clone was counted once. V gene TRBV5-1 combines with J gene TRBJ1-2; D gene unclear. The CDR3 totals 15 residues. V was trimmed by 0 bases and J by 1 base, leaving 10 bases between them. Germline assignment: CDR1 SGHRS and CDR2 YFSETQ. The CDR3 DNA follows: TGCGCCAGCAGCTTGGGACAACTTGTTAACTATGGCTACACCTTC. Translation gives CASSLGQLVNYGYTF.

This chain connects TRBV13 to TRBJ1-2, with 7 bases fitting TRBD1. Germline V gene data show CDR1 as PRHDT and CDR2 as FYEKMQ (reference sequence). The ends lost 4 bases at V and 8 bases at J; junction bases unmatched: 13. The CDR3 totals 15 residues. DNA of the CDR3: TGTGCCAGCAGCTCAAGTTCAGGGGGAGAGTTAGGCTACACCTTC. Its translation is CASSSSSGGELGYTF.

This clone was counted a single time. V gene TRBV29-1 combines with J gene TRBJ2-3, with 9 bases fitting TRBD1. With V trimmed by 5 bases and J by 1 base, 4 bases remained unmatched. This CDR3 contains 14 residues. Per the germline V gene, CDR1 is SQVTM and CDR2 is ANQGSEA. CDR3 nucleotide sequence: TGCAGCGTTTCACAGGGGGCCGGCACAGATACGCAGTATTTT. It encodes CSVSQGAGTDTQYF.

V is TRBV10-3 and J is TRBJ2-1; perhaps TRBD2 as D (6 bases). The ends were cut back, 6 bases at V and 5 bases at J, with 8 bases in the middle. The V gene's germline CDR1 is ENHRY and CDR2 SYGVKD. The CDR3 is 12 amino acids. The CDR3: CAISPGDNEQFF. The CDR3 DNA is TGTGCCATCAGCCCGGGGGACAATGAGCAGTTCTTC.

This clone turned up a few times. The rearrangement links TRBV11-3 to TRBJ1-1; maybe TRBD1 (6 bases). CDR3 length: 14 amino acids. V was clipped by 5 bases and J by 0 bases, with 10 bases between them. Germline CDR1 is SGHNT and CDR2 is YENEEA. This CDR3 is CASSGHRVNTEAFF. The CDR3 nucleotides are TGTGCCAGCAGCGGACACAGGGTGAACACTGAAGCTTTCTTT.

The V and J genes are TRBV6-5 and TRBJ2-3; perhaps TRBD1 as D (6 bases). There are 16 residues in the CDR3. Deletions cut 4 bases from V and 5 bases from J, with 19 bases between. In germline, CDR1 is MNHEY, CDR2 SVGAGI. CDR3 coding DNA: TGTGCCAGCAGTTCGCGACAGGTGGGGTTGCTAGATACGCAGTATTTT. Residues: CASSSRQVGLLDTQYF.

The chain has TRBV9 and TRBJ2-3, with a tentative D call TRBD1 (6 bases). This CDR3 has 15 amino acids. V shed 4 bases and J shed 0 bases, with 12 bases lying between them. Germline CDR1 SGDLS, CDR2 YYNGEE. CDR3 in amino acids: CASSLRGGSTDTQYF. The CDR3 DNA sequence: TGTGCCAGCAGCCTTAGAGGGGGTAGCACAGATACGCAGTATTTT.

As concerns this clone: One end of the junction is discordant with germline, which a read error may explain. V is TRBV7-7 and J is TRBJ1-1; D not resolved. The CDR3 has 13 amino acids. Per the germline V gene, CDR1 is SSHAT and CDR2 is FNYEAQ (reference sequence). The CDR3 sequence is CASSLGDNTEAFF. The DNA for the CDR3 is TGTGCTAGCAGCTTGGGAGACAACACTGAAGCTTTCTTT. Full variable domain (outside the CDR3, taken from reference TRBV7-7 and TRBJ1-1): GAGVSQSPRYKVTKRGQDVTLRCDPISSHATLYWYQQALGQGPEFLTYFNYEAQPDKSGLPSDRFSAERPEGSISTLTIQRTEQRDSAMYRCASSLGDNTEAFFGQGTRLTVV.

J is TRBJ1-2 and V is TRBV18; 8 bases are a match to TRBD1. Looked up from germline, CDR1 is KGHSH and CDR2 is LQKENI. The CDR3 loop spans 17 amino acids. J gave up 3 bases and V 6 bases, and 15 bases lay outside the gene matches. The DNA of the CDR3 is TGTGCCAGCTCCCCGGACAGGGCCGCCGGGCTAGACTATGGCTACACCTTC. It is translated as CASSPDRAAGLDYGYTF.

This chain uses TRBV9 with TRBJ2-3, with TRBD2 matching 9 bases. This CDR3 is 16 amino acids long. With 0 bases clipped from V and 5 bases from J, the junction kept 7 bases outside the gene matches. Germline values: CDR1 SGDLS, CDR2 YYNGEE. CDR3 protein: CASSVVGGGVIDTQYF. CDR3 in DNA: TGTGCCAGCAGCGTAGTGGGCGGGGGGGTGATAGATACGCAGTATTTT.

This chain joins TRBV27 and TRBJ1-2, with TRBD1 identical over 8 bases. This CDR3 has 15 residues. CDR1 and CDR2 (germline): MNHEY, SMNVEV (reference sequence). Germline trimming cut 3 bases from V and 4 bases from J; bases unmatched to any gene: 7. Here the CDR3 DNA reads TGTGCCAGCAGTTTGGCGAGGACAGGGATCTATGGCTACACCTTC. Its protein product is CASSLARTGIYGYTF.

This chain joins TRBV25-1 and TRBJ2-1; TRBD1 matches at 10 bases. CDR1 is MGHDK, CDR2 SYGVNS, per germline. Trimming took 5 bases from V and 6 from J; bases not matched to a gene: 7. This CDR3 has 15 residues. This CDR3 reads CASSSGTGVVNEQFF. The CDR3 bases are TGTGCCAGCAGTAGTGGGACAGGGGTTGTCAATGAGCAGTTCTTC.

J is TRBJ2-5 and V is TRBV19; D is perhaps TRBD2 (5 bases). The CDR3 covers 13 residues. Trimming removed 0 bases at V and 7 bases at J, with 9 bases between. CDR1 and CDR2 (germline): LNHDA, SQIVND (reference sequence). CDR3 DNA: TGTGCCAGTAGTATAGACCTAGAGGGGACCCAGTACTTC. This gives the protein CASSIDLEGTQYF.

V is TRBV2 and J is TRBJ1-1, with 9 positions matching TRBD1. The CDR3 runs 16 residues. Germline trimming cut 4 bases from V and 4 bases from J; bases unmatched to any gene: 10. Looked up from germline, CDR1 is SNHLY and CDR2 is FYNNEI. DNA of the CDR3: TGTGCCAGCAGTGCGTTACAGGGGGCTGCGGGCACTGAAGCTTTCTTT. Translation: CASSALQGAAGTEAFF.

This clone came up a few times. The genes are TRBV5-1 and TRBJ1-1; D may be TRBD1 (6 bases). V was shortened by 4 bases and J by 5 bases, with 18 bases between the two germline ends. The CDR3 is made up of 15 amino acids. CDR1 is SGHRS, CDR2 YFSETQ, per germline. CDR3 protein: CASSPVGGRGTEAFF. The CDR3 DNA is TGCGCCAGCAGCCCGGTGGGGGGGCGTGGGACTGAAGCTTTCTTT.

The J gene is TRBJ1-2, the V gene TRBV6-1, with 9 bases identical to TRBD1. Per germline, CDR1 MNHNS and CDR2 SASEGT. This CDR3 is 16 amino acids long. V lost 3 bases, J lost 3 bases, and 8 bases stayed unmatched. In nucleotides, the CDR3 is TGTGCCAGCAGTGAGACCGGGACAGGGTATTACTATGGCTACACCTTC. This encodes CASSETGTGYYYGYTF.